Listed below are T cell receptor beta chains from one sample, sequenced in a study of blood T cell repertoires in COVID-19. Some clones are missing from TCRdb's copy, which holds only in-frame ones; the method was immunoSEQ multiplex PCR. The sample holds some 9,800 clones; roughly 79% are singletons and the top ten take 30% to 40%. Input material: peripheral blood. These receptors came from a human donor in a cohort sampled during active COVID-19. CDR3s include the opening cysteine and the closing phenylalanine or tryptophan. Fields, in order: CDR3 DNA, CDR3 protein, CDR3 length, V gene, D gene, J gene. D genes are given only for firm matches.

TGTGCCAGCAGCTTAACACGGACAGGGGCTGGAAACACCATATATTTT,CASSLTRTGAGNTIYF,16,TRBV7-8,TRBD1,TRBJ1-3
TGCGCCAGCAGCTCGGGACAGGGGGCGTTTTCGTCTAGCGAGCAGTACTTC,CASSSGQGAFSSSEQYF,17,TRBV5-1,TRBD1,TRBJ2-7
TGTGCCAGCAGACAGGGACAGCGAGGGACACCCCTCCACTTT,CASRQGQRGTPLHF,14,TRBV7-2,TRBD1,TRBJ1-6
TGTGCCAGCAGCTCAGGGTCCCCAGAGACCCAGTACTTC,CASSSGSPETQYF,13,TRBV7-9,NA,TRBJ2-5
TGTGCCACGTGGGGAGCAACTAATGAAAAACTGTTTTTT,CATWGATNEKLFF,13,TRBV6-5,NA,TRBJ1-4
TGTGCCAGCAGTTGGATGACAGGGGAGGGTCAGCCCCAGCATTTT,CASSWMTGEGQPQHF,15,TRBV28,TRBD1,TRBJ1-5
TGTGCCTCGAGGGGCTCATCCCGGGACATAGATAATTCACCCCTCCACTTT,CASRGSSRDIDNSPLHF,17,TRBV24-1,NA,TRBJ1-6
TGTGCCAGCAGTCCTGGGGACAGACTAAATGAAAAACTGTTTTTT,CASSPGDRLNEKLFF,15,TRBV28,TRBD1,TRBJ1-4
TGCAGCGTTGAAGTGTGGGACAGCAAATACAATGAGCAGTTCTTC,CSVEVWDSKYNEQFF,15,TRBV29-1,TRBD1,TRBJ2-1
TGTGCCAGCAGTTACGGTCAAACAGCAACTAATGAAAAACTGTTTTTT,CASSYGQTATNEKLFF,16,TRBV6-5,NA,TRBJ1-4
TGTGCCAGCAGCTCCCGGACAGGGCACAACTGGCCCCAGCATTTT,CASSSRTGHNWPQHF,15,TRBV7-2,TRBD1,TRBJ1-5
TGTGCCTGGAGAGGGAAACAGGGAATTGGTGGCTACACCTTC,CAWRGKQGIGGYTF,14,TRBV30,NA,TRBJ1-2